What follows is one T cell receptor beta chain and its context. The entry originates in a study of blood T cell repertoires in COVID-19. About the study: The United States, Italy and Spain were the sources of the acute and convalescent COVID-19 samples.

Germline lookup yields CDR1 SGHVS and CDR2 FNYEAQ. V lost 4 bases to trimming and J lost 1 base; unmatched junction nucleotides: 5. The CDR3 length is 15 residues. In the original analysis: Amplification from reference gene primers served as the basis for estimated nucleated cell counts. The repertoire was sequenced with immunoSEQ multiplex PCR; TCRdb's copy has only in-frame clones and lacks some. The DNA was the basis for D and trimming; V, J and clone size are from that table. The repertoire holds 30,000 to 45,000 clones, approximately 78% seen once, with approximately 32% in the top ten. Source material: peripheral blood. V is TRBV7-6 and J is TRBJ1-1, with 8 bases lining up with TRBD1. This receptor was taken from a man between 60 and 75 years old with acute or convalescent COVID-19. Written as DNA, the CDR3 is TGTGCCAGCAGCTCCGGACAGGGAGAGAACACTGAAGCTTTCTTT. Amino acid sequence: CASSSGQGENTEAFF.